The 2 T cell receptor beta chains below all came from one sample that was sequenced in a study of blood T cell repertoires in COVID-19. Repertoires were generated with immunoSEQ multiplex PCR, while TCRdb's copy carries only in-frame clones and drops some. In the table there are fewer than 180,000 clones, 70% to 90% of which are singletons. The sequenced material came from peripheral blood. The origin of the receptors is a man between 65 and 79 years old with acute or convalescent COVID-19.

The V and J genes are TRBV6-5 and TRBJ2-7; the match to TRBD2 covers 12 bases. The V segment lost 6 bases and the J segment 2 bases; nucleotides outside the gene matches: 5. The CDR3 is 15 amino acids. The germline gives CDR1 MNHEY, CDR2 SVGAGI. Here the CDR3 reads CASRSSGRATYEQYF. As DNA, the CDR3 is TGTGCCAGCAGATCTAGCGGGAGGGCAACCTACGAGCAGTACTTC.

The V call is TRBV6-5, the J call TRBJ2-2, with D unresolved. Trimming took 5 bases from V and 5 from J, leaving 12 bases between them. Germline loops: CDR1 MNHEY, CDR2 SVGAGI. CDR3 length: 14 residues. The CDR3 bases are TGTGCCAGCAGTAGTCCCGAGACTACCGGGGAGCTGTTTTTT. Encoded protein: CASSSPETTGELFF.